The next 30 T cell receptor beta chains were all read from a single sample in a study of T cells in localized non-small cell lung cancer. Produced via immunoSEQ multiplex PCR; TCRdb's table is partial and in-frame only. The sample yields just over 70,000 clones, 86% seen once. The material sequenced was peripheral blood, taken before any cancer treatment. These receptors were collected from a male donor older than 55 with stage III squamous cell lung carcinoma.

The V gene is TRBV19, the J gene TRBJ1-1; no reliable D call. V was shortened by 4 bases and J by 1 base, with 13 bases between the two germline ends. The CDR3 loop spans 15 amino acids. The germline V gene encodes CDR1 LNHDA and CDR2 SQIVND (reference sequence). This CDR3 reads CASSTRMRGNTEAFF. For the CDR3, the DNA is TGTGCCAGTAGTACACGAATGAGAGGGAACACTGAAGCTTTCTTT.

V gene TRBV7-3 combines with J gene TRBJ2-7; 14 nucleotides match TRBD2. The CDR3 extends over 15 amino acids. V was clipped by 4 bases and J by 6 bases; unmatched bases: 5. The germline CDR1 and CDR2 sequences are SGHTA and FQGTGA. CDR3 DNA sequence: TGTGCCAGCAGCTCGGGACTAGCGGGGGCAGGCGAGCAGTACTTC. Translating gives CASSSGLAGAGEQYF.

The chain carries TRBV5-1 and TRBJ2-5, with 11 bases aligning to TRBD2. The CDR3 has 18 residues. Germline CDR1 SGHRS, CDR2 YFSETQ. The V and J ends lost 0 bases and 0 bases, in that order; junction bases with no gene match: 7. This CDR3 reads CASSLAASGGTNQETQYF. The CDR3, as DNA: TGCGCCAGCAGCTTGGCGGCTAGCGGGGGGACCAACCAAGAGACCCAGTACTTC. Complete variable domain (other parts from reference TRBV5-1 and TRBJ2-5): KAGVTQTPRYLIKTRGQQVTLSCSPISGHRSVSWYQQTPGQGLQFLFEYFSETQRNKGNFPGRFSGRQFSNSRSEMNVSTLELGDSALYLCASSLAASGGTNQETQYFGPGTRLLVL.

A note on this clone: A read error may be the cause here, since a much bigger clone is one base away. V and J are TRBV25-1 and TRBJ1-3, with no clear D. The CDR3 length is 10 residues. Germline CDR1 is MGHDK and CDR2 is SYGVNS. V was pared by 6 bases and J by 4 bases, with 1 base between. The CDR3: CASRGNTIYF. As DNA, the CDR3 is TGTGCCAGCAGGGGAAACACCATATATTTT.

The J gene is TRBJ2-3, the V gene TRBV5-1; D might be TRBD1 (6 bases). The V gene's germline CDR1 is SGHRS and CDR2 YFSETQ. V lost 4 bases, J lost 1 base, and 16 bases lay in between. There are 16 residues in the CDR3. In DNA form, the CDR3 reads TGCGCCAGCAGCCCAGGGGTAGCGCGTCGCACAGATACGCAGTATTTT. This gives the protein CASSPGVARRTDTQYF.

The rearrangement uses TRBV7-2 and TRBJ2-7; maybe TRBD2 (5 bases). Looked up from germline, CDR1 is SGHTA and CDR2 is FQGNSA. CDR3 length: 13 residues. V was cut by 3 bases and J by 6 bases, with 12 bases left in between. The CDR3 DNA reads TGTGCCAGCAGCTTGGTAAACAGCGGCGAGCAGTACTTC. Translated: CASSLVNSGEQYF.

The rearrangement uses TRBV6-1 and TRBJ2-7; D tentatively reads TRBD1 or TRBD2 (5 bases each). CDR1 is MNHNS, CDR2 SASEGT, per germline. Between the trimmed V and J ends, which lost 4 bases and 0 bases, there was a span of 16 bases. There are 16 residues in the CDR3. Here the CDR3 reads CASSVARGPSSYEQYV. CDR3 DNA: TGTGCCAGCAGTGTAGCTCGGGGCCCCAGCTCCTACGAGCAGTACGTC.

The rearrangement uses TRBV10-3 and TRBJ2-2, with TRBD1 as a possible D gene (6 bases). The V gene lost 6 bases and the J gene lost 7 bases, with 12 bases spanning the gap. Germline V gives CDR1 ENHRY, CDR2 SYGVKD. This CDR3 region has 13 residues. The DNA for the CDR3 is TGTGCCATCAGCTCCAGGGGTGACGGGGAGCTGTTTTTT. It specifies CAISSRGDGELFF.

CDR3 loop: CASSQDTKYGYTF. CDR3 nucleotide sequence: TGTGCCAGCAGTCAGGACACGAAGTATGGCTACACCTTC. The chain is built from TRBV6-5 and TRBJ1-2; possibly TRBD1 for D (5 bases). Trimming took 5 bases from V and 5 from J, leaving 12 bases between them. The CDR3 extends over 13 amino acids. Looked up from germline, CDR1 is MNHEY and CDR2 is SVGAGI.

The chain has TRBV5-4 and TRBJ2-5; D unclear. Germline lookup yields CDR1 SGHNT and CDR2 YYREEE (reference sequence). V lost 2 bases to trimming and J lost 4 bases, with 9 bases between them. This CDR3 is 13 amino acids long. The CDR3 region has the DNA TGTGCCAGCAGCTTTTTAGTGACAGAGACCCAGTACTTC. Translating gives CASSFLVTETQYF.

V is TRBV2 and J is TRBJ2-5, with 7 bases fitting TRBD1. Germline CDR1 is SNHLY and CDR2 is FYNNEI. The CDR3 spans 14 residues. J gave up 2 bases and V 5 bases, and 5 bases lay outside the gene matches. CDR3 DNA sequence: TGTGCCAGCAGTAGGGACAGCCTTCAAGAGACCCAGTACTTC. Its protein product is CASSRDSLQETQYF.

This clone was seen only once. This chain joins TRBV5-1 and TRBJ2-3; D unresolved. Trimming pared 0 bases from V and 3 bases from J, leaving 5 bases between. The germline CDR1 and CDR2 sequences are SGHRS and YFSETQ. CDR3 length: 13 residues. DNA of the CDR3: TGCGCCAGCAGCTTGGAACAGACAGATACGCAGTATTTT. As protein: CASSLEQTDTQYF.

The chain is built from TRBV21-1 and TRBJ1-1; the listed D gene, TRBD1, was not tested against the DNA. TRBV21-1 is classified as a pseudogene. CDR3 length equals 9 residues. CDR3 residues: CASRTGGFF. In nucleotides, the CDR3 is TGTGCCAGCAGGACAGGGGGCTTCTTT.

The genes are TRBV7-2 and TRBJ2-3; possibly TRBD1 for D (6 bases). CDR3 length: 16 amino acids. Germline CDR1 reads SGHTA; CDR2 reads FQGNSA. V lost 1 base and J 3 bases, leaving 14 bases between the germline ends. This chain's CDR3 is CASSLGAAQGTDTQYF. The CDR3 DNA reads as TGTGCCAGCAGCTTAGGGGCAGCTCAGGGGACAGATACGCAGTATTTT.

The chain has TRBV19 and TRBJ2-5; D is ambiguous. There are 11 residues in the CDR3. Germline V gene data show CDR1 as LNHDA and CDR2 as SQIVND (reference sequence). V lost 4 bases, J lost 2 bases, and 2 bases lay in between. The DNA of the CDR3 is TGTGCCAGTAGTAAACAAGAGACCCAGTACTTC. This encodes CASSKQETQYF. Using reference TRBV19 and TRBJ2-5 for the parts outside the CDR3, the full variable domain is DGGITQSPKYLFRKEGQNVTLSCEQNLNHDAMYWYRQDPGQGLRLIYYSQIVNDFQKGDIAEGYSVSREKKESFPLTVTSAQKNPTAFYLCASSKQETQYFGPGTRLLVL.

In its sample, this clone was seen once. Here the CDR3 reads CASTVGGLGYTF. CDR3 coding DNA: TGTGCCAGCACCGTTGGGGGGCTTGGCTACACCTTC. The gene calls are TRBV5-4 and TRBJ1-2, with D tentatively TRBD1 (6 bases). The germline gives CDR1 SGHNT, CDR2 YYREEE (reference sequence). The CDR3 extends over 12 amino acids. V shed 6 bases and J shed 7 bases, with 13 bases lying between them.

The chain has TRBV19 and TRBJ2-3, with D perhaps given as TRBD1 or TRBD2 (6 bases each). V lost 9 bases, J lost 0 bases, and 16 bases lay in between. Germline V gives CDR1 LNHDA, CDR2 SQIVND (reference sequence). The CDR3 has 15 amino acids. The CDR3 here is CASSRGVLSTDTQYF. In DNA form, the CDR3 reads TGTGCCAGCTCGAGGGGGGTTTTAAGCACAGATACGCAGTATTTT.

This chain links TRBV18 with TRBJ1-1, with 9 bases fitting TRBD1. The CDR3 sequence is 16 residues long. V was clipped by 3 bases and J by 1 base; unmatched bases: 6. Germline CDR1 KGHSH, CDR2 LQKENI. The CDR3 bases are TGTGCCAGCTCACCCATGGACAGGGGCCGGAACACTGAAGCTTTCTTT. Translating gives CASSPMDRGRNTEAFF.

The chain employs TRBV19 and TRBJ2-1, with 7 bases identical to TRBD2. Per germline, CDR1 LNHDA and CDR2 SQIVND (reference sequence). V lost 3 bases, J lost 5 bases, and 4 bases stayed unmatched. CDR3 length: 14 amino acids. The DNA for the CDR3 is TGTGCCAGTAGTATCGGGACTACCCACAATGAGCAGTTCTTC. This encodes CASSIGTTHNEQFF.

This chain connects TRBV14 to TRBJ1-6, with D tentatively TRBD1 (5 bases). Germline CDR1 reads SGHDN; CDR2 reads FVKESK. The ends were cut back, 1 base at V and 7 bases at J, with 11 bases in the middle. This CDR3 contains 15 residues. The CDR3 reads CASSQGGRRNSPLHF. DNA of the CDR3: TGTGCCAGCAGCCAAGGGGGCAGGCGAAATTCACCCCTCCACTTT. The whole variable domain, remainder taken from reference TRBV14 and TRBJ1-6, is EAGVTQFPSHSVIEKGQTVTLRCDPISGHDNLYWYRRVMGKEIKFLLHFVKESKQDESGMPNNRFLAERTGGTYSTLKVQPAELEDSGVYFCASSQGGRRNSPLHFGNGTRLTVT.

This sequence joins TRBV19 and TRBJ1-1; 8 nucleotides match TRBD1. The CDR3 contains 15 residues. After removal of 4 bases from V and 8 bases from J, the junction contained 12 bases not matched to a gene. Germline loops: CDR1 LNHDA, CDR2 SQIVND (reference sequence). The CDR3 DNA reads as TGTGCCAGTAGTAAATCCGGGACAGGTCTAACGGAAGCTTTCTTT. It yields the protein CASSKSGTGLTEAFF. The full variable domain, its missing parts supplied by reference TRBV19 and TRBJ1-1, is DGGITQSPKYLFRKEGQNVTLSCEQNLNHDAMYWYRQDPGQGLRLIYYSQIVNDFQKGDIAEGYSVSREKKESFPLTVTSAQKNPTAFYLCASSKSGTGLTEAFFGQGTRLTVV.

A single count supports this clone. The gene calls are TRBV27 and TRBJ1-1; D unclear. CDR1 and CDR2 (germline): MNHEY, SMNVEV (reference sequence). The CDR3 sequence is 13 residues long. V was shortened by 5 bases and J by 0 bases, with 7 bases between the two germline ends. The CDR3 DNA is TGTGCCAGCAGTCCTCAATTGAACACTGAAGCTTTCTTT. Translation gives CASSPQLNTEAFF.

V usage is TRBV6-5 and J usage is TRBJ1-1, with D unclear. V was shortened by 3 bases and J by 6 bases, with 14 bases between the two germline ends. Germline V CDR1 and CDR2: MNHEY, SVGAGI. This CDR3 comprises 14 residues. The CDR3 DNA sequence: TGTGCCAGCAGTTATGATCCGAAAGCCCCTGAAGCTTTCTTT. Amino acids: CASSYDPKAPEAFF.

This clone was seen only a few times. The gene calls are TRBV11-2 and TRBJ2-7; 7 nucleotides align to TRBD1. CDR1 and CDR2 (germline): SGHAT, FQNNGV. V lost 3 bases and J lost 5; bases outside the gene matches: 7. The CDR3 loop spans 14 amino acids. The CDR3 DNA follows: TGTGCCAGCAGCTTCGGACAGGCGTTCGACGAGCAGTACTTC. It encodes CASSFGQAFDEQYF.

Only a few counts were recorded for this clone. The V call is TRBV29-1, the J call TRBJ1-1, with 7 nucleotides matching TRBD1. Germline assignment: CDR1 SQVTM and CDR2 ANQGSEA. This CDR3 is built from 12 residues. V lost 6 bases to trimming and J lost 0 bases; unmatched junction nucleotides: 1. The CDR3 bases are TGCAGCGTGGGACAGCTGAACACTGAAGCTTTCTTT. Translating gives CSVGQLNTEAFF.

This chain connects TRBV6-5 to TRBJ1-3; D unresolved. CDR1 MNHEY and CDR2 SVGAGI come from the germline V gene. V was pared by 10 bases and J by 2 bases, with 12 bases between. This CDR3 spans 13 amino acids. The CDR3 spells CATSSSPGNTIYF. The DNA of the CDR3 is TGTGCCACTTCGTCAAGTCCTGGAAACACCATATATTTT.

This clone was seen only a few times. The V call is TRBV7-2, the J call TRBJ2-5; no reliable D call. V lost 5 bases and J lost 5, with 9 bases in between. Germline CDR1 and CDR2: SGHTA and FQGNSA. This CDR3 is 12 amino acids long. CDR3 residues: CASSPNSETQYF. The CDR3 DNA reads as TGTGCCAGCAGCCCAAATAGCGAGACCCAGTACTTC. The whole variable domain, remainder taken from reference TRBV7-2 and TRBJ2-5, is GAGVSQSPSNKVTEKGKDVELRCDPISGHTALYWYRQSLGQGLEFLIYFQGNSAPDKSGLPSDRFSAERTGGSVSTLTIQRTQQEDSAVYLCASSPNSETQYFGPGTRLLVL.

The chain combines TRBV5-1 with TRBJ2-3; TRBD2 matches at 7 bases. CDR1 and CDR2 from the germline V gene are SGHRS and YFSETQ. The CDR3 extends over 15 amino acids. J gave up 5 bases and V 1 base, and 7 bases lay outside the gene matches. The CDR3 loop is CASSLRTGGGDTQYF. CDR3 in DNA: TGCGCCAGCAGCTTGAGGACGGGAGGTGGAGATACGCAGTATTTT.

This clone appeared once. In nucleotides, the CDR3 is TGTGCCAGCAGCTTGAAACAGGGGGCGAATAATGAGCAGTTCTTC. This translates into CASSLKQGANNEQFF. This chain connects TRBV5-4 to TRBJ2-1; 9 positions match TRBD1. The ends lost 1 base at V and 7 bases at J; junction bases unmatched: 6. The germline CDR1 and CDR2 sequences are SGHNT and YYREEE (reference sequence). CDR3 length: 15 residues.

CDR3 bases: TGTGCCAGCAGCCCCCGAAAAGGTGAAGCTTTCTTT. Protein product: CASSPRKGEAFF. V is TRBV7-2 and J is TRBJ1-1; D is undetermined. The V gene lost 5 bases and the J gene lost 7 bases, with 11 bases spanning the gap. Looked up from germline, CDR1 is SGHTA and CDR2 is FQGNSA. The CDR3 loop spans 12 amino acids.